The subject of this entry is one T cell receptor (beta chain). This sample is drawn from a study of blood T cell repertoires in COVID-19. Measured with immunoSEQ multiplex PCR; TCRdb has only the in-frame clones, and not every one. Of fewer than 300,000 clones listed, less than 90% are singletons. The germline V gene encodes CDR1 MNHEY and CDR2 SMNVEV (reference sequence). CDR3 size: 14 residues. The V gene lost 8 bases and the J gene lost 5 bases, with 19 bases spanning the gap. The source is a woman aged 30 to 39 with COVID-19, enrolled during active disease. V and J are TRBV27 and TRBJ2-7, with TRBD2 as a possible D gene (6 bases). The specimen sequenced was peripheral blood. The CDR3 nucleotides read TGTGCCAGCGCTTCGGGAACGGACTACCACGAGCAGTACTTC. It encodes CASASGTDYHEQYF.